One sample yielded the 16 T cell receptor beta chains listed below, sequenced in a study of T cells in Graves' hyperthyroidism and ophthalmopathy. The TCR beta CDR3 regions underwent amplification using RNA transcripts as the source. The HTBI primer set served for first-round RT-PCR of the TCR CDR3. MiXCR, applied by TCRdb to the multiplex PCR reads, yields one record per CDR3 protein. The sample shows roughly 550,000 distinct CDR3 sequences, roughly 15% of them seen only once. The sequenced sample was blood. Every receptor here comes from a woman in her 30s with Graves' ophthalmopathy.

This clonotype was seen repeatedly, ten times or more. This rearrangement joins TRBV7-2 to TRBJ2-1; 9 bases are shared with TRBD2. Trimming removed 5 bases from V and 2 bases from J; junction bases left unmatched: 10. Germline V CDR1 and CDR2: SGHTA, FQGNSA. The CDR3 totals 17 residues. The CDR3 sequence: CASSPRSGSTPYNEQFF. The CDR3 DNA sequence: TGTGCCAGCAGCCCCCGTAGCGGGAGCACCCCCTACAATGAGCAGTTCTTC.

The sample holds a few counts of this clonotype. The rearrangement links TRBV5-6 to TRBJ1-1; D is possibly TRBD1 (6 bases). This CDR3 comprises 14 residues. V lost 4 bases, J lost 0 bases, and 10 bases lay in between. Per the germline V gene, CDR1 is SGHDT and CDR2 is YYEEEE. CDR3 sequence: CASSDRTVNTEAFF. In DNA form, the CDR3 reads TGTGCCAGCAGCGACAGGACGGTGAACACTGAAGCTTTCTTT.

This CDR3 reads CASRPDRGLSQETQYF. The CDR3 DNA reads TGTGCCAGCAGGCCCGACAGGGGGCTCTCCCAAGAGACCCAGTACTTC. V usage is TRBV27 and J usage is TRBJ2-5; TRBD1 aligns across 10 bases. This CDR3 has 16 residues. Germline CDR1 reads MNHEY; CDR2 reads SMNVEV (reference sequence). The V gene end was trimmed by 6 bases and the J gene end by 1 base; junction bases not matched to a gene: 8.

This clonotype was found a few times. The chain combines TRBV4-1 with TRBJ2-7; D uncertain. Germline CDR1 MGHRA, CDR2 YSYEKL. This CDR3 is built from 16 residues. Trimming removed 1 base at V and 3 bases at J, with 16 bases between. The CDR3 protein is CASSQVLISSLYEQYF. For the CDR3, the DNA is TGCGCCAGCAGCCAAGTATTAATTAGCTCCCTCTACGAGCAGTACTTC.

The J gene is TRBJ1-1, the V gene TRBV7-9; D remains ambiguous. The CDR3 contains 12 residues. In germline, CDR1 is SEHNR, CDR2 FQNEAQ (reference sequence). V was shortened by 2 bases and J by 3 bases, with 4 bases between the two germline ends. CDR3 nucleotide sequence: TGTGCCAGCAGCTTACTGTACACTGAAGCTTTCTTT. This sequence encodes CASSLLYTEAFF.

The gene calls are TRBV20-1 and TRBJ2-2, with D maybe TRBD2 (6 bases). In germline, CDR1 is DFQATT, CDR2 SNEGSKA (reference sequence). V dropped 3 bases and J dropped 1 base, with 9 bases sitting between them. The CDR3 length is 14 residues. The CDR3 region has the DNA TGCAGTGCTAGCGGGCGGGGGAACACCGGGGAGCTGTTTTTT. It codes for CSASGRGNTGELFF.

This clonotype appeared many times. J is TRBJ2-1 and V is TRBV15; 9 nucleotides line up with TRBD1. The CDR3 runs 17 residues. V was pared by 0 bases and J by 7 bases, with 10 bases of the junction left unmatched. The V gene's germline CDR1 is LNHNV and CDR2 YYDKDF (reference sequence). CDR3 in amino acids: CATSRDFLGQGVNEQFF. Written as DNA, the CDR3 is TGTGCCACCAGCAGAGATTTTTTGGGACAGGGCGTGAATGAGCAGTTCTTC.

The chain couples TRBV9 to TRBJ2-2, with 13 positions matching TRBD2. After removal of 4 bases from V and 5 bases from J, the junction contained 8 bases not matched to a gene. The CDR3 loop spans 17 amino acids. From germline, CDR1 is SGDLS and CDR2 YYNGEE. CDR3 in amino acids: CASSSSGLAGPTGELFF. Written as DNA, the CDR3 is TGTGCCAGCAGCTCCTCGGGACTAGCGGGACCAACCGGGGAGCTGTTTTTT.

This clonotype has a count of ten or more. CDR3 in amino acids: CASSLTDFQETQYF. In DNA form, the CDR3 reads TGTGCCAGCAGCTTAACGGATTTCCAAGAGACCCAGTACTTC. The chain has TRBV7-2 and TRBJ2-5; no reliable D call. Trimming removed 2 bases from V and 1 base from J, with 8 bases in between. Per the germline V gene, CDR1 is SGHTA and CDR2 is FQGNSA. CDR3 length: 14 amino acids.

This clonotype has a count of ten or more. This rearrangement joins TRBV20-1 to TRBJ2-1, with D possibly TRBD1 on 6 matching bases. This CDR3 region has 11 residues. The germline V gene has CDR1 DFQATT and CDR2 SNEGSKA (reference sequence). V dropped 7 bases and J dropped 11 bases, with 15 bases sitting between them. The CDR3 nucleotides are TGCAGTGTCAGAAGGGGGAACCAGCAGTTCTTC. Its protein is CSVRRGNQQFF.

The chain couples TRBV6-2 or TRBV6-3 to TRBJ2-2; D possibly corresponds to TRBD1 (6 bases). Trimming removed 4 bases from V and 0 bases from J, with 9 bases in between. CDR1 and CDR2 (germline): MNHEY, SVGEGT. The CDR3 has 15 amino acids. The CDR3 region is CASSLGQTNTGELFF. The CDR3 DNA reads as TGTGCCAGCAGTTTAGGACAGACGAACACCGGGGAGCTGTTTTTT.

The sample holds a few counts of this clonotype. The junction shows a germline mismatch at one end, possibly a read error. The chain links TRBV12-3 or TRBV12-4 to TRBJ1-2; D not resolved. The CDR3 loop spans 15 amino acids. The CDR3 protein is CASRRWGRTNYGHTF. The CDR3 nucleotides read TGTGCCAGCAGGAGGTGGGGTCGGACTAACTATGGCCACACCTTC.

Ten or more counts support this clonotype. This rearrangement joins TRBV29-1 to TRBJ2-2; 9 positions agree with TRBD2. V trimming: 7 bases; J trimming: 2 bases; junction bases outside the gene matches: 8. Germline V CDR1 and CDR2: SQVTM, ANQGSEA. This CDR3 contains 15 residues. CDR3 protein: CSAYLAGKNTGELFF. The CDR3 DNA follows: TGCAGCGCGTACCTAGCGGGAAAAAACACCGGGGAGCTGTTTTTT.

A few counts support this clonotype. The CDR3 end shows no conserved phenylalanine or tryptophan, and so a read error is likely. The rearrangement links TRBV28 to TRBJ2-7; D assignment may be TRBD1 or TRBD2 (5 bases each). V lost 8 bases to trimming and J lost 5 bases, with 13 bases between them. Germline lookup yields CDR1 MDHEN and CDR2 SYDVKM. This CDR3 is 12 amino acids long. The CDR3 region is CASGDDAHEQYL. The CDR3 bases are TGTGCCAGCGGGGACGATGCCCACGAGCAGTACCTC.

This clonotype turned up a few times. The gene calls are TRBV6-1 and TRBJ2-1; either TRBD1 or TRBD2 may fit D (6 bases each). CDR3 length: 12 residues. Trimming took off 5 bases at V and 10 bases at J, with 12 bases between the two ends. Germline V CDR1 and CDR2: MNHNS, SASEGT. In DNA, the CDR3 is TGTGCCAGCAGTCCTCGGGGGCCCGAGCAGTTCTTC. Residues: CASSPRGPEQFF.

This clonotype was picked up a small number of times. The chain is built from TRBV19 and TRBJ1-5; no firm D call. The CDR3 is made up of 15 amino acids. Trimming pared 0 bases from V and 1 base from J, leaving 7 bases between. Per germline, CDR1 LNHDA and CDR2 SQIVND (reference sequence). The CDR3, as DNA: TGTGCCAGTAGTATAGACGGGAGGAGCAATCAGCCCCAGCATTTT. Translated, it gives CASSIDGRSNQPQHF.